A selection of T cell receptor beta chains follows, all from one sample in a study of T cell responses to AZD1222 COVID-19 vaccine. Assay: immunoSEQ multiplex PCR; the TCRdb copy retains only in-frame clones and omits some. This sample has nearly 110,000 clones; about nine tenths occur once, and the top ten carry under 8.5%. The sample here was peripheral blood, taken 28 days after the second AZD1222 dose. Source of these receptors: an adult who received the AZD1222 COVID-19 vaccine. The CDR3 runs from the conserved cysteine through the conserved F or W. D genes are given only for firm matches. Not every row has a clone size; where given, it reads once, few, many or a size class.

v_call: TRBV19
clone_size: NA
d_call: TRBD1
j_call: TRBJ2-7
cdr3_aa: CASSTPGQPWEQYF
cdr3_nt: TGTGCCAGTAGTACGCCGGGACAGCCTTGGGAGCAGTACTTC

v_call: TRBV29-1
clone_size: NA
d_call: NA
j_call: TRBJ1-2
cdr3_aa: CSFRGDGYTF
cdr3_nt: TGCAGCTTCAGGGGTGACGGCTACACCTTC

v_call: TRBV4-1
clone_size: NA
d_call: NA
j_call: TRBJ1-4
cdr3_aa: CASSPLPRDGKLFF
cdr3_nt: TGCGCCAGCAGCCCCTTACCTAGGGATGGAAAACTGTTTTTT

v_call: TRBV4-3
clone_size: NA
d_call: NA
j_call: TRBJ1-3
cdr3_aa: CASSQGRAGEYTIYF
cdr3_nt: TGCGCCAGCAGCCAAGGGAGGGCAGGGGAATACACCATATATTTT

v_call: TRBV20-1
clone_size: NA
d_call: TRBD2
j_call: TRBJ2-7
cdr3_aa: CSTKREYEQYF
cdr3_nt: TGCAGTACAAAGCGGGAGTACGAGCAGTACTTC

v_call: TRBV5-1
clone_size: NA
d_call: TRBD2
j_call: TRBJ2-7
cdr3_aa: CASSWLAGGPYEQYF
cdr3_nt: TGCGCCAGCAGCTGGCTAGCGGGGGGGCCCTACGAGCAGTACTTC

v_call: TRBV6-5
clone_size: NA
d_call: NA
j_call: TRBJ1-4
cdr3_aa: CASTGFLTNEKLFF
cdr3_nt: TGTGCCAGTACAGGGTTTTTGACTAATGAAAAACTGTTTTTT

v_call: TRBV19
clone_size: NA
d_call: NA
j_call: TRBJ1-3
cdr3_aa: CASSQSTGNTIYF
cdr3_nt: TGTGCCAGTAGTCAATCCACCGGAAACACCATATATTTT

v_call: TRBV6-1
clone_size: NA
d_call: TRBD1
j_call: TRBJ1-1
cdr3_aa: CASSEGDGTALAFF
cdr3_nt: TGTGCCAGCAGTGAAGGGGACGGGACAGCTCTGGCTTTCTTT

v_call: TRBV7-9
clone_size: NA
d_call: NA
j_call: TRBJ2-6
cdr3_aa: CASSYLVSGANVLTF
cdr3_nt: TGTGCCAGCAGCTACCTTGTCTCTGGGGCCAACGTCCTGACTTTC

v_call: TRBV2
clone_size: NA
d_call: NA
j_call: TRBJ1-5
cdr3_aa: CASSERWQGNQPQHF
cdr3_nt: TGTGCCAGCAGTGAACGGTGGCAGGGCAATCAGCCCCAGCATTTT

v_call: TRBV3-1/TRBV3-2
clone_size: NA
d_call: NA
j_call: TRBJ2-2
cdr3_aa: CASSPKGSGELFF
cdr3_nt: TGTGCCAGCAGCCCCAAGGGTTCCGGGGAGCTGTTTTTT

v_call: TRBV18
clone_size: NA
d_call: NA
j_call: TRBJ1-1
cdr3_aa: CASSPRGGTEAFF
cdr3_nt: TGTGCCAGCTCACCACGGGGGGGTACTGAAGCTTTCTTT

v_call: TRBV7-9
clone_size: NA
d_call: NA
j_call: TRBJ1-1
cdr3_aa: CASSLRDLREAFF
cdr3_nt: TGTGCCAGCAGCCTCCGGGATCTTAGAGAAGCTTTCTTT

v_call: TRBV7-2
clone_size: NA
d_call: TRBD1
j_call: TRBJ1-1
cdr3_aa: CASSTRTGEGEAFF
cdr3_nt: TGTGCCAGCAGCACCCGCACAGGGGAGGGTGAAGCTTTCTTT

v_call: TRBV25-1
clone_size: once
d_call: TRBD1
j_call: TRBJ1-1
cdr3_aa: CASSELGTGYTEAFF
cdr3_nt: TGTGCCAGCAGTGAATTAGGGACAGGTTACACTGAAGCTTTCTTT

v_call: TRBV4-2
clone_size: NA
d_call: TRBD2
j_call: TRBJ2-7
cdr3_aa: CASSQASASGGAYEQYF
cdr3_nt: TGTGCCAGCAGCCAAGCCTCCGCTAGCGGGGGGGCCTACGAGCAGTACTTC

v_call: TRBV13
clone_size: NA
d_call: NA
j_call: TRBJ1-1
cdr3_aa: CASSWTGTEAFF
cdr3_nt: TGTGCCAGCAGCTGGACCGGCACTGAAGCTTTCTTT

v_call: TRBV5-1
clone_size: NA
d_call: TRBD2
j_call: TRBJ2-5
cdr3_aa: CASSLGPSGAQETQYF
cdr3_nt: TGCGCCAGCAGCTTGGGTCCTAGCGGGGCCCAAGAGACCCAGTACTTC

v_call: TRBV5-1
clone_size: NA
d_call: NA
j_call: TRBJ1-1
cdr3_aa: CASSLDGGAPEAFF
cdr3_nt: TGCGCCAGCAGCTTGGACGGGGGTGCGCCTGAAGCTTTCTTT

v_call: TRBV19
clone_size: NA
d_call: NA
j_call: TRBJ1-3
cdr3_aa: CASSINRETGNTIYF
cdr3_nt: TGTGCCAGTAGTATAAACAGGGAAACTGGAAACACCATATATTTT

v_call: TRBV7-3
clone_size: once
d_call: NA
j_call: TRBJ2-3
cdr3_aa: CASSLWAGGGTDTQYF
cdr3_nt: TGTGCCAGCAGCTTATGGGCAGGGGGAGGTACAGATACGCAGTATTTT

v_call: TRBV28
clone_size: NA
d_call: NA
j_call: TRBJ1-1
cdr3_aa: CASTPGPGGTEAFF
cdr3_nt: TGTGCCAGCACCCCCGGCCCTGGGGGCACTGAAGCTTTCTTT

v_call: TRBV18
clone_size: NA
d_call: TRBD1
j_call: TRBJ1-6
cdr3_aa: CASSPLVATGEVYNSPLHF
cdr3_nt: TGTGCCAGCTCACCACTTGTCGCGACAGGGGAAGTCTATAATTCACCCCTCCACTTT

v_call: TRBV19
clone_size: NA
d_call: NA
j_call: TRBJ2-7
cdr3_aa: CATRSGSLRGDEQYF
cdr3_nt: TGTGCCACTCGAAGCGGATCTCTCCGTGGGGACGAGCAGTACTTC

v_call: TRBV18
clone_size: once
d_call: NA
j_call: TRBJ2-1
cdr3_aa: CASSPIGFDEQFF
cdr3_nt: TGTGCCAGCTCACCCATAGGTTTCGATGAGCAGTTCTTC

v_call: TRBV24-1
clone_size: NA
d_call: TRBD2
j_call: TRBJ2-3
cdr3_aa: CASSGGAKDTQYF
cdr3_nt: TGTGCCTCTAGCGGGGGGGCCAAAGATACGCAGTATTTT

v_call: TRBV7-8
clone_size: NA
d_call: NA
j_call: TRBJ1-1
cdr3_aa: CASSLAGVPNTEAFF
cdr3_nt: TGTGCCAGCAGCTTAGCAGGAGTTCCTAACACTGAAGCTTTCTTT

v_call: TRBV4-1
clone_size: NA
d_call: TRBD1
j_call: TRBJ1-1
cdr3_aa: CASSPGQGPRFEAFF
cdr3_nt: TGCGCCAGCAGCCCGGGACAGGGCCCACGCTTTGAAGCTTTCTTT